A single sample gave rise to the 20 T cell receptor beta chains below, sequenced in a study of T-cell reconstitution after alpha-beta-depleted transplantation in children. A TCRbeta library incorporating unique molecular identifiers was prepared. Each CDR3 protein is one row after TCRdb ran MiXCR on the PCR reads. The repertoire holds fewer than 400,000 distinct CDR3 sequences, with just over 20% as singletons. The source was PBMCs from the stem cell graft donor, collected from the stem cell graft. These receptor sequences come from a human donor who donated a stem cell graft to a child with acute myeloid leukemia.

This clonotype was recorded a few times. The chain joins TRBV27 to TRBJ2-7; weak D call: TRBD2 (5 bases). Per germline, CDR1 MNHEY and CDR2 SMNVEV (reference sequence). The CDR3 loop spans 15 amino acids. V was trimmed by 4 bases and J by 4 bases, leaving 17 bases between them. The CDR3 region has the DNA TGTGCCAGCAGTTCCCCTATGAAGACTATTTACGAGCAGTACTTC. Its protein product is CASSSPMKTIYEQYF.

This clonotype was detected a few times. This rearrangement joins TRBV9 to TRBJ1-1, with D maybe TRBD1 (6 bases). From germline, CDR1 is SGDLS and CDR2 YYNGEE. The CDR3 runs to 14 residues. V was pared by 4 bases and J by 0 bases, with 10 bases between. CDR3 sequence reads: CASSSGGLNTEAFF. Written as DNA, the CDR3 is TGTGCCAGCAGCTCGGGGGGCTTGAACACTGAAGCTTTCTTT.

V is TRBV30 and J is TRBJ2-1; D is perhaps TRBD1 (6 bases). CDR3 length: 15 amino acids. The germline V and J ends were trimmed by 2 bases and 9 bases, with 20 bases remaining between them. Germline CDR1 and CDR2: GTSNPN and SVGIG (reference sequence). The CDR3 here is CAWSMGGRGYGEQFF. As DNA, the CDR3 is TGTGCCTGGAGTATGGGCGGCAGGGGATACGGTGAGCAGTTCTTC.

V is TRBV11-2 and J is TRBJ2-1; 11 bases match TRBD2. V trimming: 5 bases; J trimming: 3 bases; junction bases outside the gene matches: 9. The CDR3 has 17 residues. Germline values: CDR1 SGHAT, CDR2 FQNNGV. CDR3 sequence (DNA): TGTGCCAGCAGCCTAACTAGCGGGAGCCGCCTCTACAATGAGCAGTTCTTC. Protein sequence: CASSLTSGSRLYNEQFF.

The V call is TRBV24-1, the J call TRBJ2-1; D not certain. Per germline, CDR1 KGHDR and CDR2 SFDVKD. Trimming cost V 4 bases and J 9 bases, with 9 bases left between them. This CDR3 contains 12 residues. DNA of the CDR3: TGTGCCACCAGTGAATTAGCCTCTGAGCAGTTCTTC. Translating gives CATSELASEQFF.

The rearrangement uses TRBV9 and TRBJ2-1; 8 bases are shared with TRBD2. CDR3 length: 14 amino acids. The germline V gene encodes CDR1 SGDLS and CDR2 YYNGEE. Trimming cost V 4 bases and J 9 bases; bases outside gene matches: 9. The CDR3 DNA is TGTGCCAGCAGCCCTCCGGGACTAGGGCGTGAGCAGTTCTTC. Its protein product is CASSPPGLGREQFF.

This clonotype was seen more than once but under ten times. A junction end diverges from the germline sequence, so it may reflect a read error. The gene calls are TRBV20-1 and TRBJ2-1; 11 bases align to TRBD2. Germline CDR1 is DFQATT and CDR2 is SNEGSKA (reference sequence). This CDR3 contains 14 residues. DNA for the CDR3: TGCAGTGCTCGAGACCCGGGACTAGCGGTTGAGCAGTTCTTC. Translated, it gives CSARDPGLAVEQFF.

This clonotype was found a few times. The chain joins TRBV20-1 to TRBJ2-1, with unresolved D. V lost 6 bases, J lost 2 bases, and 17 bases lay in between. Germline CDR1 DFQATT, CDR2 SNEGSKA (reference sequence). There are 15 residues in the CDR3. CDR3: CSAHLDRKTYNEQFF. CDR3 DNA sequence: TGCAGTGCCCACCTCGACCGCAAAACCTACAATGAGCAGTTCTTC.

This clonotype was seen at least ten times. The CDR3 loop is CATGPGSGYEQYF. The CDR3 coding sequence is TGTGCCACCGGGCCCGGGTCGGGCTACGAGCAGTACTTC. V is TRBV24-1 and J is TRBJ2-7; D gene ambiguous. V was pared by 9 bases and J by 3 bases, with 14 bases between. The CDR3 is 13 amino acids. Germline-derived CDR1 and CDR2 are KGHDR and SFDVKD.

The chain joins TRBV27 to TRBJ2-7; 8 bases match TRBD2. The CDR3 runs 15 residues. Looked up from germline, CDR1 is MNHEY and CDR2 is SMNVEV (reference sequence). Trimming at V came to 6 bases and at J to 3 bases, leaving 10 bases not matched to a gene. This CDR3 reads CASSPRGGRLYEQYF. The CDR3 bases are TGTGCCAGCAGCCCTAGGGGCGGGAGGCTCTACGAGCAGTACTTC.

This clonotype was detected only a few times. V usage is TRBV12-3 or TRBV12-4 and J usage is TRBJ1-3, with TRBD1 matching over 8 bases. The V segment lost 5 bases and the J segment 3 bases; nucleotides outside the gene matches: 3. The CDR3 sequence is 14 residues long. The CDR3 sequence is CASSPGQGGNTIYF. In DNA form, the CDR3 reads TGTGCCAGCAGTCCCGGACAGGGTGGAAACACCATATATTTT.

This clonotype has more than one count but fewer than ten. The chain recombines TRBV6-5 with TRBJ1-1, with D perhaps matching TRBD1 (5 bases). The CDR3 length is 15 residues. Between the trimmed V and J ends, which lost 2 bases and 1 base, there was a span of 11 bases. CDR1 and CDR2 from the germline V gene are MNHEY and SVGAGI. The CDR3 DNA reads as TGTGCCAGCAGTTACCTCGAGGACAAGAACACTGAAGCTTTCTTT. The encoded protein is CASSYLEDKNTEAFF.

V and J are TRBV7-9 and TRBJ2-4; D might be TRBD2 (6 bases). This CDR3 spans 16 amino acids. Germline loops: CDR1 SEHNR, CDR2 FQNEAQ (reference sequence). The V end was cut by 5 bases, the J end by 0 bases, with 14 bases between. CDR3 in DNA: TGTGCCAGCAGCCCAGTCGGGGGACTAGCCAAAAACATTCAGTACTTC. It encodes CASSPVGGLAKNIQYF.

Note on this clonotype: A read error may produce the germline difference seen at one junction end. The DNA of the CDR3 is TGTGCCAGCACCTTAGTCTTAGGGAATGAGCAGTTCTTC. Protein sequence: CASTLVLGNEQFF. The genes are TRBV11-3 and TRBJ2-1; the D is unclear. This CDR3 spans 13 amino acids. Germline V CDR1 and CDR2: SGHNT, YENEEA.

This clonotype was counted only a few times. The chain carries TRBV20-1 and TRBJ2-2; 10 bases are shared with TRBD1. The CDR3 extends over 13 amino acids. From germline, CDR1 is DFQATT and CDR2 SNEGSKA (reference sequence). V lost 6 bases to trimming and J lost 6 bases; unmatched junction nucleotides: 4. This CDR3 reads CSAMDRGAGELFF. Written as DNA, the CDR3 is TGCAGTGCCATGGACAGGGGGGCCGGGGAGCTGTTTTTT.

The rearrangement links TRBV12-3 or TRBV12-4 to TRBJ1-5; D unclear. The CDR3 totals 14 residues. V was shortened by 4 bases and J by 8 bases, with 15 bases between the two germline ends. The CDR3: CASSSGVLVEPQHF. The DNA for the CDR3 is TGTGCCAGCAGTTCCGGTGTGCTTGTTGAGCCCCAGCATTTT.

This sequence joins TRBV12-3 or TRBV12-4 and TRBJ1-4, with a tentative D call TRBD1 (6 bases). The V end was cut by 3 bases, the J end by 8 bases, with 10 bases between. The CDR3 is 13 amino acids. The DNA of the CDR3 is TGTGCCAGCAGTTTGCAGGGGATAGAAAAACTGTTTTTT. It encodes CASSLQGIEKLFF.

In its sample, this clonotype was seen a few times. The J gene is TRBJ2-1, the V gene TRBV25-1; 12 nucleotides align to TRBD1. The trim removed 4 bases at V and 8 bases at J, leaving 9 bases unmatched. Germline-derived CDR1 and CDR2 are MGHDK and SYGVNS. The CDR3 extends over 16 amino acids. CDR3 DNA: TGTGCCAGCAGTGGGGGACAGGGGGCGCATGATCATGAGCAGTTCTTC. This sequence encodes CASSGGQGAHDHEQFF.

This clonotype was counted only a few times. Here the CDR3 reads CSARDGGGLSYEQYF. CDR3 nucleotides: TGCAGTGCTAGAGATGGGGGAGGGCTTAGCTACGAGCAGTACTTC. V gene TRBV20-1 combines with J gene TRBJ2-7; 7 bases match TRBD2. V lost 0 bases, J lost 3 bases, and 8 bases stayed unmatched. CDR1 DFQATT and CDR2 SNEGSKA come from the germline V gene (reference sequence). The CDR3 runs to 15 residues.

The J gene is TRBJ2-7, the V gene TRBV28; TRBD2 is a possible D gene (6 bases). The germline CDR1 and CDR2 sequences are MDHEN and SYDVKM. With 5 bases removed from V and 0 bases from J, the gap between germline ends came to 26 bases. The CDR3 length is 19 residues. CDR3 region: CASSAFTPSSRGASYEQYF. CDR3 DNA sequence: TGTGCCAGCAGTGCTTTTACGCCTAGCTCGCGCGGGGCCTCCTACGAGCAGTACTTC.